The 32 T cell receptor beta chains below come from one sample, sequenced in a study of cytomegalovirus exposure and HLA in healthy donors. PCR employed 60 Vbeta and 13 Jbeta primers. Sequencing used immunoSEQ multiplex PCR; TCRdb keeps in-frame clones, though not all of them. The sample contains about 150,000 clones, approximately 80% of which appear only once. Sequenced sample: PBMCs. The receptor source for this set is a man aged 25 to 40 in good health and CMV-seronegative.

The chain combines TRBV9 with TRBJ1-4, with TRBD1 matching over 9 bases. The length of the CDR3 is 15 residues. Germline V gene lookup returns CDR1 SGDLS and CDR2 YYNGEE. V trimming: 4 bases; J trimming: 3 bases; junction bases outside the gene matches: 4. This CDR3 is CASSQTGGSNEKLFF. In nucleotides, the CDR3 is TGTGCCAGCAGCCAAACAGGGGGCTCTAATGAAAAACTGTTTTTT.

This chain connects TRBV6-1 to TRBJ1-1; D possibly corresponds to TRBD1 (6 bases). Germline CDR1 and CDR2: MNHNS and SASEGT. V lost 4 bases, J lost 0 bases, and 9 bases lay in between. The CDR3 spans 14 residues. CDR3 loop: CASSAGAMNTEAFF. The CDR3, as DNA: TGTGCCAGCAGTGCAGGGGCAATGAACACTGAAGCTTTCTTT.

This clone appeared a few times. The chain combines TRBV6-1 with TRBJ2-7; 10 positions match TRBD2. Germline CDR1 is MNHNS and CDR2 is SASEGT. The V segment lost 2 bases and the J segment 4 bases; nucleotides outside the gene matches: 5. The CDR3 spans 15 residues. CDR3: CASSETASGSYEQYF. The CDR3 coding sequence is TGTGCCAGCAGTGAAACGGCTAGCGGGAGTTACGAGCAGTACTTC.

J is TRBJ1-1 and V is TRBV10-3; tentatively, D is TRBD1 (6 bases). This CDR3 comprises 14 residues. Trimming left V 6 bases short and J 2 bases short, with 13 bases between. Germline V gene lookup returns CDR1 ENHRY and CDR2 SYGVKD. CDR3 DNA: TGTGCCATCAGGGTACAGGGCTTTAACACTGAAGCTTTCTTT. Protein product: CAIRVQGFNTEAFF.

This clone was found once. The chain recombines TRBV5-1 with TRBJ2-5; 9 bases line up with TRBD1. Germline V lookup: CDR1 SGHRS, CDR2 YFSETQ. The CDR3 consists of 13 residues. J was trimmed by 5 bases and V by 6 bases; bases with no gene match: 5. CDR3 loop: CASTDRGRETQYF. CDR3 sequence (DNA): TGCGCCAGCACGGACAGGGGTCGGGAGACCCAGTACTTC.

The chain links TRBV7-2 to TRBJ2-7; TRBD1 agrees at 7 bases. Trimming cost V 1 base and J 0 bases; bases outside gene matches: 6. The CDR3 loop spans 16 amino acids. The germline gives CDR1 SGHTA, CDR2 FQGNSA. The CDR3 loop reads CASSLVFTGASYEQYF. The CDR3 region has the DNA TGTGCCAGCAGCTTAGTTTTTACAGGGGCCTCCTACGAGCAGTACTTC.

This clone was seen a few times. DNA of the CDR3: TGTGCCAGCAGTTACTCTCCAGGGTCCAATGAGCAGTTCTTC. Its translation is CASSYSPGSNEQFF. The chain joins TRBV6-5 to TRBJ2-1, with D possibly TRBD1 on 5 matching bases. The CDR3 consists of 14 residues. The germline V and J ends were trimmed by 0 bases and 6 bases, with 9 bases remaining between them. Germline lookup yields CDR1 MNHEY and CDR2 SVGAGI.

J is TRBJ2-1 and V is TRBV27, with a possible D match to TRBD2 (6 bases). The CDR3 consists of 13 residues. V was cut by 4 bases and J by 9 bases, with 13 bases left in between. Per germline, CDR1 MNHEY and CDR2 SMNVEV (reference sequence). The CDR3 sequence is CASSWTTVGEQFF. In DNA form, the CDR3 reads TGTGCCAGCAGTTGGACTACGGTGGGTGAGCAGTTCTTC.

This clone appeared a few times. The rearrangement links TRBV4-1 to TRBJ2-1, with TRBD2 matching over 8 bases. Germline CDR1 is MGHRA and CDR2 is YSYEKL. This CDR3 region has 15 residues. After removal of 3 bases from V and 9 bases from J, the junction contained 10 bases not matched to a gene. The CDR3 coding sequence is TGCGCCAGCAGCCAGGGAGCGGGGGTTTTAGGTGAGCAGTTCTTC. Encoded protein: CASSQGAGVLGEQFF.

V and J are TRBV11-2 and TRBJ2-2; 13 nucleotides agree with TRBD2. Germline assignment: CDR1 SGHAT and CDR2 FQNNGV. The CDR3 contains 18 residues. V lost 5 bases and J lost 4; bases outside the gene matches: 10. Here the CDR3 reads CASSQRGLAGVPTGELFF. The CDR3 DNA reads TGTGCCAGCAGCCAACGTGGACTAGCGGGAGTTCCCACCGGGGAGCTGTTTTTT.

DNA of the CDR3: TGTGCCAGCTCACCACGGGGATCTAGCGGAAGCTCCTACAATGAGCAGTTCTTC. It yields the protein CASSPRGSSGSSYNEQFF. V and J are TRBV18 and TRBJ2-1, with 7 bases that match TRBD2. Trimming cost V 1 base and J 0 bases; bases outside gene matches: 9. The germline CDR1 and CDR2 sequences are KGHSH and LQKENI. This CDR3 is built from 18 residues.

This clone was recorded once. The J gene is TRBJ2-7, the V gene TRBV19; D is undetermined. The germline V gene has CDR1 LNHDA and CDR2 SQIVND (reference sequence). CDR3 size: 14 residues. V was pared by 5 bases and J by 4 bases, with 15 bases between. CDR3 nucleotides: TGTGCCAGTAGTTCCCTTGGTACAAAATACGAGCAGTACTTC. Residues: CASSSLGTKYEQYF.

The rearrangement joins TRBV5-6 to TRBJ2-5, with D possibly being TRBD2 (6 bases). The DNA end lines up better with TRBJ2-7; the J call may be wrong. Germline loops: CDR1 SGHDT, CDR2 YYEEEE. This CDR3 has 15 residues. The CDR3 DNA follows: TGTGCCAGCAGCAAGACTAGTCGGGCACCCTACGAGCAGTACTTC. Amino acid sequence: CASSKTSRAPYEQYF.

CDR3 in DNA: TGCGCCAGCAGCCAGGGGGGCACCGGGGAGCTGTTTTTT. Translation gives CASSQGGTGELFF. The chain uses TRBV5-1 and TRBJ2-2; D might be TRBD1 (7 bases). This CDR3 region has 13 residues. Germline V gives CDR1 SGHRS, CDR2 YFSETQ. Deletions cut 4 bases from V and 4 bases from J, with 8 bases between.

The chain joins TRBV6-5 to TRBJ2-5, with 7 bases lining up with TRBD1. With the DNA end fitting TRBJ2-7 better, the J assignment may be wrong. Germline V CDR1 and CDR2: MNHEY, SVGAGI. The CDR3 has 16 amino acids. The CDR3 reads CASSYSWNRGPYEQYF. The CDR3 bases are TGTGCCAGCAGTTACTCGTGGAATAGGGGGCCCTACGAGCAGTACTTC.

The chain combines TRBV6-6 with TRBJ2-6, with TRBD1 matching 7 bases. Germline V gives CDR1 MNHNY, CDR2 SVGAGI (reference sequence). J lost 2 bases, V lost 7 bases, and 5 bases had no gene match. CDR3 length: 15 amino acids. CDR3 protein: CASTNRGAGANVLTF. CDR3 in DNA: TGTGCCAGCACCAACAGGGGAGCTGGGGCCAACGTCCTGACTTTC.

The J gene is TRBJ2-3, the V gene TRBV6-1, with 8 bases lining up with TRBD1. This CDR3 has 15 residues. V was pared by 4 bases and J by 3 bases, with 6 bases of the junction left unmatched. Germline V gene data show CDR1 as MNHNS and CDR2 as SASEGT. CDR3 DNA sequence: TGTGCCAGCAGTGGTACAGGGGGTTTTACAGATACGCAGTATTTT. This gives the protein CASSGTGGFTDTQYF.

This chain links TRBV28 with TRBJ2-3; the match to TRBD2 covers 7 bases. The CDR3 consists of 15 residues. Per germline, CDR1 MDHEN and CDR2 SYDVKM. With 6 bases clipped from V and 0 bases from J, the junction kept 6 bases outside the gene matches. In nucleotides, the CDR3 is TGTGCCAGCAGAGGCGGCGGGGGAAGCACAGATACGCAGTATTTT. Residues: CASRGGGGSTDTQYF.

V is TRBV5-1 and J is TRBJ2-2; D is unclear. CDR1 is SGHRS, CDR2 YFSETQ, per germline. Between the trimmed V and J ends, which lost 3 bases and 3 bases, there was a span of 12 bases. The CDR3 is made up of 15 amino acids. CDR3 sequence: CASSYRGLYTGELFF. The CDR3 DNA is TGCGCCAGCAGCTACCGTGGCCTTTACACCGGGGAGCTGTTTTTT.

As DNA, the CDR3 is TGTGCCAGCAGTATATCTACCAGGGATAACACTGAAGCTTTCTTT. Translating it yields CASSISTRDNTEAFF. The rearrangement uses TRBV28 and TRBJ1-1; a possible D gene is TRBD1 (5 bases). The germline V and J ends were trimmed by 5 bases and 2 bases, with 15 bases remaining between them. Germline V gene sequence: CDR1 MDHEN, CDR2 SYDVKM. The CDR3 runs to 15 residues.

The chain has TRBV6-1 and TRBJ1-5; 8 bases agree with TRBD1. Germline V CDR1 and CDR2: MNHNS, SASEGT. V trimming: 5 bases; J trimming: 0 bases; junction bases outside the gene matches: 9. This CDR3 has 17 amino acids. The chain's CDR3 is CASSKDRGWGSNQPQHF. Written as DNA, the CDR3 is TGTGCCAGCAGTAAAGACAGGGGCTGGGGTAGCAATCAGCCCCAGCATTTT.

About this clone itself: The DNA is omitted, as the CDR3 cannot be located on it reliably, and the CDR3 follows TCRdb's listing. Within the sample, other DNA sequences also encode this same CDR3. V is TRBV29-1 and J is TRBJ1-1; the table's D call, TRBD1, was not checked against the DNA. Ends included, the CDR3 has 11 residues. Germline values: CDR1 SQVTM, CDR2 ANQGSEA. The CDR3 sequence: CSVGGGTEAFF.

This chain links TRBV10-3 with TRBJ2-7; 9 bases fit TRBD1. The length of the CDR3 is 14 residues. CDR1 and CDR2 (germline): ENHRY, SYGVKD. V trimming: 10 bases; J trimming: 2 bases; junction bases outside the gene matches: 9. CDR3 residues: CATSHRQGAYEQYF. In nucleotides, the CDR3 is TGTGCCACCAGCCATAGACAGGGGGCCTACGAGCAGTACTTC.

This chain uses TRBV2 with TRBJ1-5; 7 bases line up with TRBD1. The junction had 7 bases not matched to a gene; V was cut back by 7 bases and J by 7 bases. CDR3 length equals 13 residues. Per germline, CDR1 SNHLY and CDR2 FYNNEI. The CDR3 region has the DNA TGTGCCAGCACTACGGACAGGAGCCAGCCCCAGCATTTT. Protein sequence: CASTTDRSQPQHF.

The chain links TRBV15 to TRBJ2-7; D call uncertain. This CDR3 is 13 amino acids long. The germline V and J ends were trimmed by 0 bases and 2 bases, with 5 bases remaining between them. The germline gives CDR1 LNHNV, CDR2 YYDKDF (reference sequence). The CDR3 loop is CATSRDPTYEQYF. The CDR3 DNA sequence: TGTGCCACCAGCAGAGATCCCACCTACGAGCAGTACTTC.

The chain employs TRBV18 and TRBJ1-2, with D perhaps matching TRBD1 (6 bases). The CDR3 runs 13 residues. Germline-derived CDR1 and CDR2 are KGHSH and LQKENI. The ends were cut back, 5 bases at V and 6 bases at J, with 13 bases in the middle. The CDR3 region is CASSGQSVNGYTF. The DNA for the CDR3 is TGTGCCAGCTCAGGACAGAGCGTGAATGGCTACACCTTC.

The gene calls are TRBV19 and TRBJ1-2; D unclear. Trimming left V 6 bases short and J 1 base short, with 9 bases between. CDR1 and CDR2 (germline): LNHDA, SQIVND (reference sequence). CDR3 length equals 13 residues. The CDR3 protein is CASRVPSNYGYTF. CDR3 in DNA: TGTGCCAGTAGAGTCCCGAGTAACTATGGCTACACCTTC. The whole variable domain, filled in from reference TRBV19 and TRBJ1-2, reads DGGITQSPKYLFRKEGQNVTLSCEQNLNHDAMYWYRQDPGQGLRLIYYSQIVNDFQKGDIAEGYSVSREKKESFPLTVTSAQKNPTAFYLCASRVPSNYGYTFGSGTRLTVV.

V usage is TRBV6-6 and J usage is TRBJ2-5; no reliable D call. The J call is uncertain, as TRBJ2-7 better fits the DNA end. The CDR3 covers 12 residues. CDR1 and CDR2 from the germline V gene are MNHNY and SVGAGI (reference sequence). The CDR3 is CASSYSNYEQYF. The CDR3 nucleotides read TGTGCCAGCAGTTACTCTAACTACGAGCAGTACTTC.

This clone was counted a few times. The chain combines TRBV6-5 with TRBJ1-1; D is unclear. The CDR3 has 15 residues. CDR1 and CDR2 from the germline V gene are MNHEY and SVGAGI. The germline V and J ends were trimmed by 2 bases and 1 base, with 11 bases remaining between them. The CDR3, as DNA: TGTGCCAGCAGTTACGATCGGAGACCGAACACTGAAGCTTTCTTT. This sequence encodes CASSYDRRPNTEAFF.

The V gene is TRBV2, the J gene TRBJ1-5; a possible D gene is TRBD1 (6 bases). This CDR3 has 15 residues. The V gene lost 6 bases and the J gene lost 0 bases, with 12 bases spanning the gap. The V gene's germline CDR1 is SNHLY and CDR2 FYNNEI. DNA of the CDR3: TGTGCCAGCAGGGACAGTTCCCATAGCAATCAGCCCCAGCATTTT. Encoded protein: CASRDSSHSNQPQHF.

The genes are TRBV21-1 and TRBJ1-4; the DNA was not used to check the table's D call, TRBD1. TRBV21-1 is a documented pseudogene. This CDR3 comprises 15 residues. The CDR3 nucleotides read TGTGCCAGCGTAATCTGGGACAGGGAGGGGGAAAAACTGTTTTTT. Amino acid sequence: CASVIWDREGEKLFF.

The chain couples TRBV10-3 to TRBJ2-7, with 7 bases fitting TRBD1. The V gene's germline CDR1 is ENHRY and CDR2 SYGVKD. V shed 2 bases, J shed 2 bases, and the junction held 3 bases outside the gene matches. This CDR3 has 14 residues. CDR3 in amino acids: CAISEQQGTYEQYF. For the CDR3, the DNA is TGTGCCATCAGTGAGCAACAGGGGACCTACGAGCAGTACTTC.